This T cell receptor beta chain originates from a study of T cell responses to AZD1222 COVID-19 vaccine (TCRdb year 2021). A note on the overall study: AZD1222 recipients with second doses at about 4 weeks or about 12 weeks were pooled, because spike-specific TCR depth and breadth did not differ between schedules. TCR sequencing covered about 230 trial participants: about 210 given two doses of AZD1222 and approximately 26 given two doses of MenACWY control vaccine. Trial participants were enrolled by age into 18-55, 56-69 and 70-plus year subgroups, with about 150, 28 and 57 TCR-sequenced participants respectively. Beyond this particular receptor, the publication reports: The 56-69-year group was small, and its depth increase did not reach significance, likely because of low power. Because no day 14 peak-response samples were available, the repertoires could be characterized only after the peak T cell response. Conclusions about previously exposed vaccinees are limited, since just five or six AZD1222 recipients were seropositive for SARS-CoV-2 at baseline. A significant rise in spike-specific TCR breadth and depth was observed after two AZD1222 doses relative to day 0 and relative to MenACWY recipients. CD4 TCRs associated with the vaccine covered the entire spike protein, and the dominant responses were in regions 160-218 and 743-854. Participants were mostly white British, with more females than males. The authors suggested clonal diversity may have been underestimated. Epitopes outside the regions mutated in the B.1.351 and B.1.1.7 variants were reportedly recognized by nearly half of the unique spike-specific TCRs.

The CDR3 regions of human TCRbeta chains were subjected to immunosequencing. Turning to the authors' computational methods: Repertoire TCRs were matched against a reference library of SARS-CoV-2-specific TCRs generated with the MIRA antigen-specificity platform. Breadth was defined as the fraction of unique TCRs that were SARS-CoV-2-associated, and depth was defined as the fraction of total T cells that were SARS-CoV-2-associated. Using the MIRA data, each spike-specific TCR was assigned both to the spike region to which the TCR was reactive and to a CD4 or CD8 class. Log10-transformed breadth and depth values were compared by one-way ANOVA with Sidak's multiple comparisons tests. Imported from immuneACCESS, the table was reduced by TCRdb to in-frame sequences with V and J called. These copies leave out some clones; in studies compared against another copy, an unresolved V gene accounts for under half, and the cause of the remainder is not known. The V and J calls and clone size were taken over from that table, and D and trimming were inferred from the DNA. The sample contains 180,000 or so clones, more than 80% of them found a single time. Clones ranked in the top ten supply approximately 3.9% of the sample.

As for this clone: The antigen this receptor binds is unknown. No qualities accompany the bases; no much larger clone lies one base away.

The time point label, as the study defines it: baseline before first vaccination. Vaccinee samples were obtained from the UK trials COV001 and COV002, which included a single-blind randomized controlled phase 2/3 trial of AZD1222 (ChAdOx1 nCoV-19) in healthy adults. Trial participant PBMC samples were collected at day 0 and day 28 after the second dose for TCRbeta chain sequencing. From a lookup of the germline V gene (reference sequence), CDR1 and CDR2 are LNHDA and SQIVND. The CDR3 runs 15 residues from the cysteine to the phenylalanine. Just the 45-base CDR3 DNA is kept, in frame starting at base 1. The V end loses 2 bases and the J end loses 0 bases, and a stretch of 10 bases separates them.

This material consisted of peripheral blood, taken on day 0 of AZD1222 vaccination. The chain is encoded by TRBV19 joined to TRBJ1-1, with the D gene uncertain. The sequence was obtained from an adult in good health. The CDR3 reads CASSISSRMNTEAFF. The nucleotides are TGTGCCAGTAGTATATCGAGCAGGATGAACACTGAAGCTTTCTTT.